A single sample is the source of the 2 T cell receptor beta chains below, sequenced in a study of T cell responses to AZD1222 COVID-19 vaccine. Only in-frame clones appear in the TCRdb table, and some are missing; sequencing was by immunoSEQ multiplex PCR. The sample has approximately 91,000 clones; around 93% are singletons. The source material was peripheral blood, sampled 28 days after the second AZD1222 dose. The receptors come from an adult who received the AZD1222 COVID-19 vaccine.

The CDR3 spells CASTAGGWPLETQYF. In DNA form, the CDR3 reads TGTGCCAGCACAGCGGGAGGATGGCCATTAGAGACCCAGTACTTC. The rearrangement uses TRBV9 and TRBJ2-5; TRBD2 matches 9 bases. This CDR3 comprises 15 residues. The V gene's germline CDR1 is SGDLS and CDR2 YYNGEE. Trimming took 6 bases from V and 4 from J; bases not matched to a gene: 10.

This chain joins TRBV30 and TRBJ2-5; 11 bases are a match to TRBD2. Germline V lookup: CDR1 GTSNPN, CDR2 SVGIG (reference sequence). CDR3 size: 14 residues. The J segment lost 7 bases and the V segment lost 3 bases, leaving 7 bases of the junction unmatched. The CDR3 here is CAWRISGRAGTQYF. The CDR3 DNA follows: TGTGCCTGGAGGATTAGCGGGAGGGCGGGGACCCAGTACTTC.